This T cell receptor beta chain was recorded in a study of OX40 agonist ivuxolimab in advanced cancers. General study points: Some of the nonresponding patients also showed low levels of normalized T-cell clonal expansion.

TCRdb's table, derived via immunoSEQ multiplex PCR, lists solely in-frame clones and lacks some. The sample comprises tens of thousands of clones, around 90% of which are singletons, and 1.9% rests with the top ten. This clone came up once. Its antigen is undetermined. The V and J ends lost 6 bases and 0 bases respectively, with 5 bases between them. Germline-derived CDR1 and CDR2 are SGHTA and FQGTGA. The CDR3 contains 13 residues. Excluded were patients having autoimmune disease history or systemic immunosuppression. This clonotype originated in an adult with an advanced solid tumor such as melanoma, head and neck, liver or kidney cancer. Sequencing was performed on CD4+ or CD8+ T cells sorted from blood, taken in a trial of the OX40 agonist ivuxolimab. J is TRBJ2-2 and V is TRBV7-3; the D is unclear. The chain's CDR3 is CASSSTNTGELFF. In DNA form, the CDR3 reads TGTGCCAGCAGTTCCACGAACACCGGGGAGCTGTTTTTT.